Given below is one T cell receptor beta chain in context. The antigen is undetermined. Every TCR beta cDNA library bore unique molecular identifiers. cDNA molecules numbering roughly 0.5 million came from approximately 1 to 10 million T cells. MiXCR was run by TCRdb on the PCR reads, yielding one entry per CDR3 protein. Seen here are under 900,000 distinct CDR3 sequences, approximately 53% observed once, and the top ten hold 4.6%. The CDR3 runs 18 residues. CDR1 DFQATT and CDR2 SNEGSKA come from the germline V gene (reference sequence). V was clipped by 1 base and J by 4 bases, with 24 bases between them. The sample comes from a study of post-analysis software for immune sequencing data. Study context: Disease courses included relapsing-remitting, secondary progressive and progressive-relapsing multiple sclerosis.

Whole-study results and caveats: Samples from a shared batch, those prepared together, strongly co-clustered by F measure. Significantly decreased normalized Chao1 diversity was recorded for multiple sclerosis patients relative to controls. Compared with controls, patients had more of 4 to 6 TRBV segments, including TRBV5-6, TRBV5-1 and TRBV20-1.

The chain couples TRBV20-1 to TRBJ2-3, with a tentative D call TRBD1 (5 bases). Sequencing input: blood. The receptor was derived from a girl between 10 and 17 years old with multiple sclerosis. The CDR3 is CSARVRRGSILVPDTQYF. The DNA for the CDR3 is TGCAGTGCTAGAGTGAGAAGGGGTTCCATTCTTGTCCCAGATACGCAGTATTTT.